These 22 T cell receptor beta chains originate from one sample sequenced in a study of blood T cell repertoires in COVID-19. Only in-frame clones appear in the TCRdb table, and some are missing; sequencing was by immunoSEQ multiplex PCR. The table lists roughly 340,000 clones, 87% of them singletons. Sequencing was performed on peripheral blood. The receptors come from a woman between 50 and 59 years old with COVID-19, enrolled during active disease.

The genes are TRBV18 and TRBJ1-1; weak D call: TRBD1 (5 bases). Germline CDR1 is KGHSH and CDR2 is LQKENI. The CDR3 loop spans 17 amino acids. The V and J ends lost 2 bases and 1 base respectively, with 17 bases between them. CDR3 DNA: TGTGCCAGCTCACCATTAAATTTAAATACAGGGAACACTGAAGCTTTCTTT. It is translated as CASSPLNLNTGNTEAFF.

This clone was recorded only once. This chain joins TRBV5-1 and TRBJ2-2; 14 bases fit TRBD2. The junction had 9 bases not matched to a gene; V was cut back by 4 bases and J by 4 bases. The CDR3 length is 18 residues. Germline V lookup: CDR1 SGHRS, CDR2 YFSETQ. CDR3 amino acids: CASSLRTSGRTSTGELFF. CDR3 in DNA: TGCGCCAGCAGCCTCCGGACTAGCGGGAGGACCAGCACCGGGGAGCTGTTTTTT.

The chain employs TRBV6-1 and TRBJ2-7; a weak D match, TRBD2 (6 bases). Germline V CDR1 and CDR2: MNHNS, SASEGT. Trimming removed 2 bases from V and 3 bases from J, with 11 bases in between. This CDR3 has 14 residues. CDR3 bases: TGTGCCAGCAGTGAATACATGGGGGGCTACGAGCAGTACTTC. This gives the protein CASSEYMGGYEQYF.

The chain joins TRBV18 to TRBJ1-4, with 8 bases fitting TRBD1. This CDR3 has 17 residues. Losses at the gene ends were 3 bases for V and 7 bases for J; bases not matched to a gene: 13. Germline CDR1 reads KGHSH; CDR2 reads LQKENI. CDR3 loop: CASSPLSSPGTGEKLFF. CDR3 DNA sequence: TGTGCCAGCTCACCGCTGTCGAGTCCCGGGACAGGTGAAAAACTGTTTTTT.

The J gene is TRBJ2-1, the V gene TRBV7-9, with TRBD1 identical over 8 bases. The CDR3 has 12 amino acids. Germline V gene data show CDR1 as SEHNR and CDR2 as FQNEAQ (reference sequence). The J segment lost 8 bases and the V segment lost 5 bases, leaving 2 bases of the junction unmatched. Here the CDR3 reads CASSQTGDEQFF. CDR3 sequence (DNA): TGTGCCAGCAGCCAGACAGGGGATGAGCAGTTCTTC.

This clone has only a few counts. Additional DNA sequences in this sample encode the identical CDR3. This chain links TRBV12-5 with TRBJ2-7; D is unclear. Germline V CDR1 and CDR2: LGHNT, FRNRAP. Trimming removed 3 bases at V and 3 bases at J, with 6 bases between. The CDR3 consists of 12 residues. CDR3 nucleotides: TGTGCTAGTGGTTTTGGTAGCTACGAGCAGTACTTC. Its protein product is CASGFGSYEQYF.

The chain couples TRBV6-1 to TRBJ2-3; maybe TRBD2 (7 bases). The CDR3 contains 15 residues. Trimming cost V 5 bases and J 5 bases, with 17 bases left between them. CDR1 MNHNS and CDR2 SASEGT come from the germline V gene. CDR3 loop: CASSLGGPTKDTQYF. The CDR3 DNA reads as TGTGCCAGCAGTCTGGGGGGGCCGACCAAAGATACGCAGTATTTT.

The chain has TRBV10-3 and TRBJ2-1, with 13 nucleotides matching TRBD2. Germline V gene sequence: CDR1 ENHRY, CDR2 SYGVKD. J was trimmed by 9 bases and V by 2 bases; bases with no gene match: 13. The CDR3 extends over 18 amino acids. CDR3 region: CAISEITKTSGRLFEQFF. The CDR3 bases are TGTGCCATCAGTGAGATCACTAAGACTAGCGGGAGGCTTTTTGAGCAGTTCTTC.

The CDR3 DNA follows: TGCAGCGTATGGGACAGACCGAACACTGAAGCTTTCTTT. It specifies CSVWDRPNTEAFF. J is TRBJ1-1 and V is TRBV29-1; TRBD1 matches 7 bases. The CDR3 contains 13 residues. Germline CDR1 reads SQVTM; CDR2 reads ANQGSEA. Losses at the gene ends were 6 bases for V and 1 base for J; bases not matched to a gene: 5. Filled out from reference TRBV29-1 and TRBJ1-1, the complete variable domain reads SAVISQKPSRDICQRGTSLTIQCQVDSQVTMMFWYRQQPGQSLTLIATANQGSEATYESGFVIDKFPISRPNLTFSTLTVSNMSPEDSSIYLCSVWDRPNTEAFFGQGTRLTVV.

This chain joins TRBV19 and TRBJ1-3; 7 bases match TRBD1. CDR1 and CDR2 (germline): LNHDA, SQIVND (reference sequence). With 4 bases clipped from V and 0 bases from J, the junction kept 6 bases outside the gene matches. The CDR3 loop spans 16 amino acids. The CDR3 DNA follows: TGTGCCAGTAGTAGGGGACAGCCCGACTCTGGAAACACCATATATTTT. Protein product: CASSRGQPDSGNTIYF.

This chain joins TRBV7-9 and TRBJ2-7, with 10 positions matching TRBD2. The CDR3 runs to 14 residues. V shed 6 bases, J shed 0 bases, and the junction held 2 bases outside the gene matches. The germline CDR1 and CDR2 sequences are SEHNR and FQNEAQ (reference sequence). The CDR3 DNA sequence: TGTGCCAGCAGATCTAGCGGGAGCTCCTACGAGCAGTACTTC. Translated, it gives CASRSSGSSYEQYF. The full variable domain, completed using reference TRBV7-9 and TRBJ2-7, is DTGVSQNPRHKITKRGQNVTFRCDPISEHNRLYWYRQTLGQGPEFLTYFQNEAQLEKSRLLSDRFSAERPKGSFSTLEIQRTEQGDSAMYLCASRSSGSSYEQYFGPGTRLTVT.

J is TRBJ2-7 and V is TRBV14, with 9 bases identical to TRBD1. The V segment lost 4 bases and the J segment 4 bases; nucleotides outside the gene matches: 8. This CDR3 region has 15 residues. The germline gives CDR1 SGHDN, CDR2 FVKESK. The chain's CDR3 is CASSLPGQGSYEQYF. DNA for the CDR3: TGTGCCAGCAGCCTTCCGGGACAGGGATCATACGAGCAGTACTTC. The full variable domain, its missing parts supplied by reference TRBV14 and TRBJ2-7, is EAGVTQFPSHSVIEKGQTVTLRCDPISGHDNLYWYRRVMGKEIKFLLHFVKESKQDESGMPNNRFLAERTGGTYSTLKVQPAELEDSGVYFCASSLPGQGSYEQYFGPGTRLTVT.

The V gene is TRBV27, the J gene TRBJ1-2; D gene ambiguous. This CDR3 is built from 19 residues. Germline V gene lookup returns CDR1 MNHEY and CDR2 SMNVEV (reference sequence). Trimming shortened V by 2 bases and J by 1 base, and 23 bases separated the two germline ends. CDR3 residues: CASSLSVWSPDYNNYGYTF. The DNA of the CDR3 is TGTGCCAGCAGTTTAAGTGTCTGGAGCCCGGATTACAATAACTATGGCTACACCTTC.

The chain joins TRBV7-9 to TRBJ1-1; 9 nucleotides match TRBD1. Trimming took 3 bases from V and 5 from J; bases not matched to a gene: 7. The CDR3 loop spans 15 amino acids. Per germline, CDR1 SEHNR and CDR2 FQNEAQ (reference sequence). The CDR3 spells CASSFPDRGGTEAFF. The DNA for the CDR3 is TGTGCCAGCAGCTTCCCCGACAGGGGGGGAACTGAAGCTTTCTTT.

V and J are TRBV2 and TRBJ2-3; 7 bases align to TRBD1. V was clipped by 3 bases and J by 2 bases; unmatched bases: 8. Germline values: CDR1 SNHLY, CDR2 FYNNEI. This CDR3 comprises 16 residues. The CDR3: CASSETTGPNTDTQYF. In nucleotides, the CDR3 is TGTGCCAGCAGTGAGACGACAGGGCCGAACACAGATACGCAGTATTTT.

The V gene is TRBV5-5, the J gene TRBJ1-1; TRBD1 is a possible D gene (5 bases). V shed 4 bases and J shed 5 bases, with 12 bases lying between them. The CDR3 loop spans 13 amino acids. CDR1 and CDR2 from the germline V gene are SGHKS and YYEKEE (reference sequence). CDR3 protein: CASSPGVGTEAFF. In DNA, the CDR3 is TGTGCCAGCAGCCCGGGGGTGGGAACTGAAGCTTTCTTT.

The V call is TRBV5-1, the J call TRBJ1-2; 7 bases match TRBD1. The CDR3 spans 14 residues. Germline-derived CDR1 and CDR2 are SGHRS and YFSETQ. J was trimmed by 7 bases and V by 3 bases; bases with no gene match: 9. The CDR3 spells CASSYDRASGGYTF. The CDR3 nucleotides read TGCGCCAGCAGCTACGACAGGGCCTCGGGTGGCTACACCTTC.

The rearrangement uses TRBV19 and TRBJ2-6, with D perhaps TRBD1 (6 bases). CDR1 is LNHDA and CDR2 is SQIVND in the germline V gene (reference sequence). V dropped 4 bases and J dropped 2 bases, with 12 bases sitting between them. This CDR3 spans 16 amino acids. The CDR3 here is CASSSLQGAGANVLTF. In DNA, the CDR3 is TGTGCCAGTAGTAGTCTACAGGGAGCTGGGGCCAACGTCCTGACTTTC.

The chain couples TRBV5-6 to TRBJ2-7; a weak D match, TRBD2 (6 bases). Germline assignment: CDR1 SGHDT and CDR2 YYEEEE. V was trimmed by 0 bases and J by 6 bases, leaving 7 bases between them. The CDR3 has 12 residues. CDR3 nucleotides: TGTGCCAGCAGCTTGGGGGGAGGCGAGCAGTACTTC. Protein product: CASSLGGGEQYF.

The table lists this clone with a count of one. The rearrangement joins TRBV7-2 to TRBJ2-7; D unresolved. Germline assignment: CDR1 SGHTA and CDR2 FQGNSA. CDR3 length: 14 amino acids. V gave up 1 base and J gave up 0 bases, with 7 bases separating them. The CDR3 nucleotides read TGTGCCAGCAGCTTAGACTCCCACTCCTACGAGCAGTACTTC. It translates to CASSLDSHSYEQYF. The entire variable domain, with the rest obtained from reference TRBV7-2 and TRBJ2-7, is as follows: GAGVSQSPSNKVTEKGKDVELRCDPISGHTALYWYRQSLGQGLEFLIYFQGNSAPDKSGLPSDRFSAERTGGSVSTLTIQRTQQEDSAVYLCASSLDSHSYEQYFGPGTRLTVT.

The chain employs TRBV7-9 and TRBJ1-1; tentatively, D is TRBD1 (6 bases). Between the trimmed V and J ends, which lost 2 bases and 0 bases, there was a span of 10 bases. This CDR3 region has 15 residues. Germline CDR1 reads SEHNR; CDR2 reads FQNEAQ (reference sequence). The DNA for the CDR3 is TGTGCCAGCAGCTTACTAAGGGGGATGAACACTGAAGCTTTCTTT. Translating gives CASSLLRGMNTEAFF.

The chain joins TRBV10-3 to TRBJ2-7, with TRBD1 matching 10 bases. Germline trimming cut 10 bases from V and 5 bases from J; bases unmatched to any gene: 8. The germline CDR1 and CDR2 sequences are ENHRY and SYGVKD. CDR3 length: 13 amino acids. DNA of the CDR3: TGTGCCACCTTGGGACAGGGGAGGAACGAGCAGTACTTC. This codes for CATLGQGRNEQYF.